This TCR beta chain came from a study of PD-1 blockade in classical Hodgkin lymphoma. The time point denotes: newly diagnosed, previously untreated cHL patient sample. Isolation of CD4+ T cells from thawed PBMCs was performed by magnetic negative selection. Serving as comparison were PBMCs from newly diagnosed, untreated classical Hodgkin lymphoma, which were sequenced alongside the relapsed/refractory trial patients. From germline, CDR1 is MDHEN and CDR2 SYDVKM. The germline V and J ends were trimmed by 7 bases and 1 base, with 17 bases remaining between them. The CDR3 is made up of 15 amino acids. Profiled with immunoSEQ multiplex PCR; TCRdb holds only in-frame clones, not every one. The profile shows 15,000 to 17,000 clones, around 83% of them singletons.

Sequencing was performed on CD4+ T cells from blood. The clonotype comes from a human donor with classical Hodgkin lymphoma. The chain recombines TRBV28 with TRBJ2-7; D may be TRBD2 (6 bases). This chain's CDR3 is CASNREPTLSYEQYF. The CDR3 DNA sequence: TGTGCCAGCAACCGGGAGCCCACTTTATCCTACGAGCAGTACTTC.